The 8 T cell receptor beta chains given below trace back to one sample, sequenced in a study of blood T cell repertoires in COVID-19. Measured with immunoSEQ multiplex PCR; TCRdb has only the in-frame clones, and not every one. The repertoire consists of about 320,000 clones, with around 90% occurring once and the leading ten covering roughly 5.3%. The sequencing sample was made of PBMCs or T cells enriched from blood (not recorded which). The receptors here all came from a man aged 55 to 70 who had recovered from COVID-19.

The chain employs TRBV5-6 and TRBJ2-1, with 7 bases fitting TRBD2. Trimming took 4 bases from V and 9 from J; bases not matched to a gene: 4. The CDR3 is made up of 12 amino acids. The germline V gene encodes CDR1 SGHDT and CDR2 YYEEEE. This chain's CDR3 is CASSPLASEQFF. CDR3 in DNA: TGTGCCAGCAGCCCACTAGCGAGTGAGCAGTTCTTC. Full variable domain (missing parts from reference TRBV5-6 and TRBJ2-1): DAGVTQSPTHLIKTRGQQVTLRCSPKSGHDTVSWYQQALGQGPQFIFQYYEEEERQRGNFPDRFSGHQFPNYSSELNVNALLLGDSALYLCASSPLASEQFFGPGTRLTVL.

The DNA of the CDR3 is TGTGCCAGCAGCGACTTACGACAGGGTATCGTCACTGAAGCTTTCTTT. It translates to CASSDLRQGIVTEAFF. The chain employs TRBV9 and TRBJ1-1, with 7 nucleotides matching TRBD1. Germline trimming cut 3 bases from V and 4 bases from J; bases unmatched to any gene: 12. The CDR3 totals 16 residues. The germline gives CDR1 SGDLS, CDR2 YYNGEE.

On this clone itself: The germline gene is not matched at one end of the junction; a read error may be the cause. This sequence joins TRBV30 and TRBJ2-4; D is unresolved. Germline values: CDR1 GTSNPN, CDR2 SVGIG (reference sequence). The CDR3 totals 14 residues. CDR3 DNA sequence: TGTGCCTGGAGTGTAACGCCTACCAAAACCATTCAGTACTTC. It yields the protein CAWSVTPTKTIQYF.

The chain recombines TRBV7-2 with TRBJ2-2, with D possibly matching TRBD1 (5 bases). Trimming stripped 1 base from V and 0 bases from J, with 9 bases between. Germline assignment: CDR1 SGHTA and CDR2 FQGNSA. CDR3 length: 16 amino acids. As DNA, the CDR3 is TGTGCCAGCAGCTTAGTGGGCAGGGCGAACACCGGGGAGCTGTTTTTT. Amino acids: CASSLVGRANTGELFF.

This rearrangement joins TRBV18 to TRBJ2-4, with 9 bases aligning to TRBD1. Trimming at V came to 0 bases and at J to 4 bases, leaving 1 base not matched to a gene. Per germline, CDR1 KGHSH and CDR2 LQKENI. This CDR3 contains 15 residues. The CDR3, as DNA: TGTGCCAGCTCACCACCGGACAGGGGTAAAAACATTCAGTACTTC. This gives the protein CASSPPDRGKNIQYF.

The rearrangement uses TRBV5-4 and TRBJ2-7; the match to TRBD1 covers 11 bases. The V gene end was trimmed by 4 bases and the J gene end by 7 bases; junction bases not matched to a gene: 7. The germline gives CDR1 SGHNT, CDR2 YYREEE (reference sequence). CDR3 length equals 14 residues. The CDR3 sequence: CASSPDRGQGEQYF. DNA for the CDR3: TGTGCCAGCAGCCCGGACAGGGGGCAGGGAGAGCAGTACTTC.

The genes are TRBV28 and TRBJ1-2; D gene uncertain. Trimming pared 2 bases from V and 7 bases from J, leaving 11 bases between. The CDR3 runs to 13 residues. Germline V gene data show CDR1 as MDHEN and CDR2 as SYDVKM. The CDR3 DNA reads as TGTGCCAGCAGTTTACGGAAGACTTTTGGCTACACCTTC. This translates into CASSLRKTFGYTF.

This sequence joins TRBV2 and TRBJ2-7; TRBD1 aligns across 8 bases. CDR3 length: 13 amino acids. Per germline, CDR1 SNHLY and CDR2 FYNNEI. V shed 8 bases and J 7 bases; nucleotides not matched to a gene: 10. Here the CDR3 reads CASFRDRTQEQYF. DNA for the CDR3: TGTGCCAGCTTCAGGGACAGGACGCAGGAGCAGTACTTC.